This T cell receptor (beta chain) was recovered during a study of blood T cell repertoires in COVID-19. Looking at the study overall: Samples taken during acute and convalescent COVID-19 were collected in the United States, Italy and Spain. Sample material is recorded as cDNA or gDNA derived from T cells, B-cell-depleted T cells, or PBMCs.

As processed by the authors: Nucleated cell number was recorded as an estimate derived from reference gene primer amplification. Measured with immunoSEQ multiplex PCR; TCRdb has only the in-frame clones, and not every one. V, J and clone size reflect that table, while D and trimming were determined from the DNA. The sample includes fewer than 150,000 clones, approximately 85% of them seen just once. The CDR3 spans 15 residues. Trimming took 4 bases from V and 4 from J; bases not matched to a gene: 7. Germline values: CDR1 KGHSH, CDR2 LQKENI. This clonotype was obtained from a human donor in a cohort sampled during active COVID-19. Material for sequencing was peripheral blood. The V and J genes are TRBV18 and TRBJ2-1; 7 bases are a match to TRBD2. The CDR3: CASSQRSGGYNEQFF. The CDR3 DNA is TGTGCCAGCTCACAACGGTCCGGGGGGTACAATGAGCAGTTCTTC.